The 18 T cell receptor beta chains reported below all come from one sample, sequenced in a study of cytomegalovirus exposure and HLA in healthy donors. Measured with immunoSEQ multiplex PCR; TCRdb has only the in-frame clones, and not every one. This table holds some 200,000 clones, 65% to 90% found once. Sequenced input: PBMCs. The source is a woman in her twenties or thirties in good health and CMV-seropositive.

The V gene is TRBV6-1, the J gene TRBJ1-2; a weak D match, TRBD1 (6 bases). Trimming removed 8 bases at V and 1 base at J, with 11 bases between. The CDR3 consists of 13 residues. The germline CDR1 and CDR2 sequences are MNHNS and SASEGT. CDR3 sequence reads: CASGQNFNYGYTF. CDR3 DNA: TGTGCCAGCGGACAGAACTTTAACTATGGCTACACCTTC.

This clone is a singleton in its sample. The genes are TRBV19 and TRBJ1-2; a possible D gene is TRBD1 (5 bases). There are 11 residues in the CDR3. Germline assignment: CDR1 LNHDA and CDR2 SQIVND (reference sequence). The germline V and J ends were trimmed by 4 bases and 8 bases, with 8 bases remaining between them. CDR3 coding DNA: TGTGCCAGTAGTAAGGGGCGAGGCTACACCTTC. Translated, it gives CASSKGRGYTF.

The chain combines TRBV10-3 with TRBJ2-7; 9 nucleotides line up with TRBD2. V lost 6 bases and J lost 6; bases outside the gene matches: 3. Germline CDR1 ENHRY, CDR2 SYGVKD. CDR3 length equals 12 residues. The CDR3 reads CAIRGLAGEQYF. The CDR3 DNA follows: TGTGCCATCAGGGGACTAGCTGGCGAGCAGTACTTC.

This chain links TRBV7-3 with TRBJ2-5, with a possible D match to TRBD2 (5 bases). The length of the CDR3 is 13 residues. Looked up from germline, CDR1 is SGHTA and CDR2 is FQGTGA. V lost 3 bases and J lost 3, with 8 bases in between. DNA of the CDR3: TGTGCCAGCAGCTTCGCCGGGGAAGAGACCCAGTACTTC. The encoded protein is CASSFAGEETQYF.

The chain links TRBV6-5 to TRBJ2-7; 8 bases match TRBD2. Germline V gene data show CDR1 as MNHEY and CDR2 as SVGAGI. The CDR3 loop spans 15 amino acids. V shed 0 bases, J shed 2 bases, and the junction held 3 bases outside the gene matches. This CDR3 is CASSYSSGMPYEQYF. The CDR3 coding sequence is TGTGCCAGCAGTTACTCTAGCGGGATGCCCTACGAGCAGTACTTC.

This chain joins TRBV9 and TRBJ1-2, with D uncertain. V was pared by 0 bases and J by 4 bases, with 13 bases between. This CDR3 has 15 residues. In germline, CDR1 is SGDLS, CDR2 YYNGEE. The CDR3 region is CASSVGSQVGYGYTF. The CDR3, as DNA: TGTGCCAGCAGCGTAGGTTCGCAGGTTGGCTATGGCTACACCTTC.

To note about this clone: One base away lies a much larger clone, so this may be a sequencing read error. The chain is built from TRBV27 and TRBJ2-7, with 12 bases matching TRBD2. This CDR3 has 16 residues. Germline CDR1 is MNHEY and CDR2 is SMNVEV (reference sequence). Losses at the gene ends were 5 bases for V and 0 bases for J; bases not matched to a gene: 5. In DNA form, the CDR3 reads TGTGCCAGCAGTCTCAGACTAGCGGGGGTCTCCTACGAGCAGTACTTC. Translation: CASSLRLAGVSYEQYF.

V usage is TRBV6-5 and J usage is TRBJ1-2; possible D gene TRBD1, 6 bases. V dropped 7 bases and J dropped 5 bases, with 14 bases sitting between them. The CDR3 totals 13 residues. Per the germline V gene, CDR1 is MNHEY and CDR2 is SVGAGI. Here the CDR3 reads CASTQNQGYGYTF. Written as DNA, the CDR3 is TGTGCCAGCACCCAAAACCAGGGGTATGGCTACACCTTC.

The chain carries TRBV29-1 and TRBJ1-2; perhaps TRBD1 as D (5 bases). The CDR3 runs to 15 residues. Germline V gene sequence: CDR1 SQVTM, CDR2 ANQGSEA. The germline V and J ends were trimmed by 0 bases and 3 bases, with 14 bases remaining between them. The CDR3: CSVEDRTRRYYGYTF. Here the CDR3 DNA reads TGCAGCGTTGAAGATCGGACAAGGCGTTACTATGGCTACACCTTC.

CDR3 coding DNA: TGTGCCAGCAGCGTAGAGGGCAGGGGAATAAATGGCTACACCTTC. Amino acids: CASSVEGRGINGYTF. V usage is TRBV9 and J usage is TRBJ1-2, with D possibly matching TRBD1 (6 bases). CDR1 and CDR2 (germline): SGDLS, YYNGEE. The CDR3 totals 15 residues. The germline V and J ends were trimmed by 0 bases and 6 bases, with 15 bases remaining between them.

The CDR3 region has the DNA TGTGCCAGCAGGATACAGGGCCCGGGCACCGGGGAGCTGTTTTTT. It translates to CASRIQGPGTGELFF. The V call is TRBV2, the J call TRBJ2-2; possibly TRBD1 for D (6 bases). This CDR3 comprises 15 residues. CDR1 is SNHLY, CDR2 FYNNEI, per germline. V lost 6 bases and J lost 4, with 15 bases in between.

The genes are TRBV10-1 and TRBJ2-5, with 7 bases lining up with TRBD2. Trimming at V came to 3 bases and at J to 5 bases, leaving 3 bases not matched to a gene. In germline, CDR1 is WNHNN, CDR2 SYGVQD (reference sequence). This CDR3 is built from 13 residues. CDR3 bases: TGCGCCAGCAGTGATCCCGGGAGGGAGACCCAGTACTTC. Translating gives CASSDPGRETQYF.

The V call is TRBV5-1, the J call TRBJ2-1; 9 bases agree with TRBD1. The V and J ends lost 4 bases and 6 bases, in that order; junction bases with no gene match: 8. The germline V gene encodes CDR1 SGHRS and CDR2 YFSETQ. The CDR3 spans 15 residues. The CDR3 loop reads CASSPGTGFSNEQFF. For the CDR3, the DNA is TGCGCCAGCAGCCCCGGGACAGGGTTTTCCAATGAGCAGTTCTTC.

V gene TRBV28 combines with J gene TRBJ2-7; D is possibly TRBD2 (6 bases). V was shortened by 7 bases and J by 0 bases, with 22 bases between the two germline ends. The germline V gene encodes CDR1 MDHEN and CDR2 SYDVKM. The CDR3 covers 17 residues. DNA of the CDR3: TGTGCCAGCACCTTATCTACATCCGGGACTTTCTCCTACGAGCAGTACTTC. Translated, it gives CASTLSTSGTFSYEQYF.

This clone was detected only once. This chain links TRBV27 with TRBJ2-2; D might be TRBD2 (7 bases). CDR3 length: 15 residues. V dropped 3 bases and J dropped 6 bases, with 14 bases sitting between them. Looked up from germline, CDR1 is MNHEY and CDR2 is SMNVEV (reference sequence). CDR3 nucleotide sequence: TGTGCCAGCAGTTTGAGCGGAGGGGGGGCCGGGGAGCTGTTTTTT. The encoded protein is CASSLSGGGAGELFF.

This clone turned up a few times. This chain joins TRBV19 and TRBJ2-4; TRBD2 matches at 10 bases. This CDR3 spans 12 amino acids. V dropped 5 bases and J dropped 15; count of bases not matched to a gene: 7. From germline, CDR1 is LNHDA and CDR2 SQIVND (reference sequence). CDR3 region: CASSELAGVGYF. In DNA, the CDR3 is TGTGCCAGTAGTGAGCTAGCGGGAGTCGGGTACTTC.

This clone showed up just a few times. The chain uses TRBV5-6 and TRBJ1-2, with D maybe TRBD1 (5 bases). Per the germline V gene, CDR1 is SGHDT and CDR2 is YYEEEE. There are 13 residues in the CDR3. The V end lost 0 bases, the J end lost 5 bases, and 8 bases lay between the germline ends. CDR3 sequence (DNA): TGTGCCAGCAGCTTGGGGACACAGTATGGCTACACCTTC. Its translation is CASSLGTQYGYTF.

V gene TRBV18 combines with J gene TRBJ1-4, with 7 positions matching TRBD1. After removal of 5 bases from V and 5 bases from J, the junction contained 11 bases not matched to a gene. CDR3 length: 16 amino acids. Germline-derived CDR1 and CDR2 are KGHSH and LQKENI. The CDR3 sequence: CASSETTGARNEKLFF. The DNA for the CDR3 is TGTGCCAGCTCAGAGACTACAGGGGCCCGAAATGAAAAACTGTTTTTT.